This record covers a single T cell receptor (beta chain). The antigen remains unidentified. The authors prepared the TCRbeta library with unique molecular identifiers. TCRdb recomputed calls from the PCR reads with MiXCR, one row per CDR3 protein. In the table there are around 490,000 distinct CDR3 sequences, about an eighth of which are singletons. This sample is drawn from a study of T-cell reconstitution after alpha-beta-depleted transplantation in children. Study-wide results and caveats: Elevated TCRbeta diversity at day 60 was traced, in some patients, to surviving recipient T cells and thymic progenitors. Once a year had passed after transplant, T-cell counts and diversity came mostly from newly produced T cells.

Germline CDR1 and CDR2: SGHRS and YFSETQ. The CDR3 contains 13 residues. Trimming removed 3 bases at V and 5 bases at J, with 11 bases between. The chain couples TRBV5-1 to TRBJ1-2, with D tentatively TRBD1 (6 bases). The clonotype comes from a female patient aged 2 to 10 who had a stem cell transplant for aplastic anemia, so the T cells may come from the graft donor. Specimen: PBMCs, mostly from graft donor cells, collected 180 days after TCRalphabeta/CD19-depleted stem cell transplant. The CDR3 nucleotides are TGCGCCAGCAGCTCAGGGGAAGGGTATGGCTACACCTTC. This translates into CASSSGEGYGYTF.